The 30 T cell receptor beta chains below come from one sample, sequenced in a study of CD8 T cells in ankylosing spondylitis. TCRdb processed the 5' RACE reads anew with MiXCR; each CDR3 protein has one entry. The profile covers around 23,000 distinct CDR3 sequences, with approximately 16% appearing a single time and approximately 27% taken by the ten largest. Sequencing was carried out using blood. The receptors here all came from a male donor with ankylosing spondylitis or in good health (not recorded which).

The chain employs TRBV6-2 or TRBV6-3 and TRBJ2-7; 7 nucleotides line up with TRBD2. J was trimmed by 5 bases and V by 6 bases; bases with no gene match: 13. The germline V gene encodes CDR1 MNHEY and CDR2 SVGEGT. The CDR3 extends over 15 amino acids. CDR3 nucleotide sequence: TGTGCCAGCAGACAGGCCGGGACTACCGGGGACGAGCAGTACTTC. Protein: CASRQAGTTGDEQYF.

V and J are TRBV15 and TRBJ1-5; D is uncertain. The CDR3 totals 15 residues. Trimming cost V 0 bases and J 3 bases, with 9 bases left between them. CDR1 is LNHNV and CDR2 is YYDKDF in the germline V gene (reference sequence). The CDR3 nucleotides read TGTGCCACCAGCAGAGATCGCGGAATCAATCAGCCCCAGCATTTT. It is translated as CATSRDRGINQPQHF.

This clonotype was observed a handful of times. The genes are TRBV20-1 and TRBJ2-7, with D maybe TRBD1 (6 bases). CDR1 is DFQATT and CDR2 is SNEGSKA in the germline V gene (reference sequence). Trimming removed 7 bases from V and 4 bases from J, with 11 bases in between. The CDR3 spans 11 residues. Here the CDR3 DNA reads TGCAGTGTACCTAGGGGGTACGAGCAGTACGTC. As protein: CSVPRGYEQYV.

The chain recombines TRBV4-3 with TRBJ2-5; D uncertain. The V gene lost 0 bases and the J gene lost 1 base, with 12 bases spanning the gap. This CDR3 contains 16 residues. Germline-derived CDR1 and CDR2 are LGHNA and YSLEER. CDR3 bases: TGCGCCAGCAGCCAAGATACTGGCAGAATCCAAGAGACCCAGTACTTC. Protein product: CASSQDTGRIQETQYF.

The gene calls are TRBV18 and TRBJ1-4, with D perhaps matching TRBD1 (5 bases). The V and J ends lost 3 bases and 5 bases respectively, with 10 bases between them. There are 14 residues in the CDR3. From germline, CDR1 is KGHSH and CDR2 LQKENI. The CDR3 DNA reads TGTGCCAGCTCACCCTCCGGGACGAATGAAAAACTGTTTTTT. This translates into CASSPSGTNEKLFF.

In its sample, this clonotype was seen many times. The chain uses TRBV29-1 and TRBJ2-1; 11 bases fit TRBD2. V trimming: 1 base; J trimming: 0 bases; junction bases outside the gene matches: 5. Germline V gene lookup returns CDR1 SQVTM and CDR2 ANQGSEA. CDR3 size: 17 residues. CDR3 loop: CSVEASGRTSSYNEQFF. In DNA form, the CDR3 reads TGCAGCGTTGAAGCTAGCGGGAGGACTAGCTCCTACAATGAGCAGTTCTTC.

This clonotype was seen a handful of times. CDR3 sequence (DNA): TGTGCCAGCAGCCCCCTTGGCAGGGCTCAAGAGACCCAGTACTTC. Protein sequence: CASSPLGRAQETQYF. The chain is built from TRBV7-2 and TRBJ2-5; D is perhaps TRBD1 (5 bases). CDR1 is SGHTA, CDR2 FQGNSA, per germline. The V end lost 5 bases, the J end lost 2 bases, and 15 bases lay between the germline ends. The CDR3 sequence is 15 residues long.

V is TRBV29-1 and J is TRBJ2-2; 9 nucleotides match TRBD2. The length of the CDR3 is 13 residues. V was pared by 4 bases and J by 4 bases, with 1 base of the junction left unmatched. Germline CDR1 is SQVTM and CDR2 is ANQGSEA. CDR3 sequence: CSVVAGATGELFF. In DNA, the CDR3 is TGCAGCGTTGTAGCGGGGGCCACCGGGGAGCTGTTTTTT.

The table lists this clonotype with a few counts. This rearrangement joins TRBV20-1 to TRBJ1-2; D not resolved. Germline V gene data show CDR1 as DFQATT and CDR2 as SNEGSKA (reference sequence). V was pared by 5 bases and J by 4 bases, with 14 bases between. This CDR3 has 13 amino acids. The CDR3 sequence is CSALDHLGYGYTF. The CDR3 DNA reads TGCAGTGCTTTGGACCACCTGGGCTATGGCTACACCTTC.

This clonotype turned up a few times. V usage is TRBV12-3 or TRBV12-4 and J usage is TRBJ2-5, with 7 bases aligning to TRBD2. With V trimmed by 5 bases and J by 7 bases, 7 bases remained unmatched. This CDR3 has 13 amino acids. CDR3 loop: CASSGGGYRTQYF. The CDR3 DNA follows: TGTGCCAGCAGTGGGGGGGGGTATAGGACCCAGTACTTC.

This clonotype was recorded at least ten times. V usage is TRBV29-1 and J usage is TRBJ2-2; 7 bases match TRBD1. This CDR3 comprises 14 residues. Germline loops: CDR1 SQVTM, CDR2 ANQGSEA. V dropped 2 bases and J dropped 0; count of bases not matched to a gene: 0. In DNA form, the CDR3 reads TGCAGCGTTGAACAGGGGGCGAACACCGGGGAGCTGTTTTTT. It specifies CSVEQGANTGELFF.

This clonotype was seen ten or more times. The chain employs TRBV7-8 and TRBJ2-7; perhaps TRBD2 as D (5 bases). There are 12 residues in the CDR3. Germline CDR1 reads SGHVS; CDR2 reads FQNEAQ. The V and J ends lost 6 bases and 4 bases respectively, with 10 bases between them. CDR3 bases: TGTGCCAGCAGTGAGGGTAGATACGAGCAGTACGTC. This gives the protein CASSEGRYEQYV.

The V call is TRBV27, the J call TRBJ2-2; 8 bases are a match to TRBD1. Germline loops: CDR1 MNHEY, CDR2 SMNVEV (reference sequence). Germline trimming cut 0 bases from V and 1 base from J; bases unmatched to any gene: 10. The length of the CDR3 is 19 residues. The CDR3 reads CASSLSRFRTGKNTGELFF. The CDR3 DNA is TGTGCCAGCAGTTTATCCCGCTTCCGGACAGGGAAGAACACCGGGGAGCTGTTTTTT.

This clonotype occurred many times. This chain connects TRBV5-1 to TRBJ2-3; TRBD1 matches 12 bases. Per the germline V gene, CDR1 is SGHRS and CDR2 is YFSETQ. Trimming cost V 3 bases and J 5 bases; bases outside gene matches: 10. The CDR3 is 17 amino acids. CDR3 DNA: TGCGCCAGCAGCTCGGGACAGGGGGCTCTCGTTAGAGATACGCAGTATTTT. As protein: CASSSGQGALVRDTQYF.

This chain uses TRBV7-6 with TRBJ2-1; 8 bases align to TRBD2. The J segment lost 4 bases and the V segment lost 3 bases, leaving 5 bases of the junction unmatched. The CDR3 length is 15 residues. CDR1 SGHVS and CDR2 FNYEAQ come from the germline V gene. CDR3 sequence: CASSLKGLGYNEQFF. For the CDR3, the DNA is TGTGCCAGCAGCTTGAAGGGACTAGGATACAATGAGCAGTTCTTC.

In this sample, this clonotype turned up a few times. The chain links TRBV12-3 or TRBV12-4 to TRBJ2-7, with D unresolved. The V and J ends lost 3 bases and 2 bases respectively, with 2 bases between them. This CDR3 is built from 11 residues. CDR3 coding DNA: TGTGCCAGCAGTTTCGCCTACGAGCAGTACTTC. Translation: CASSFAYEQYF.

V gene TRBV20-1 combines with J gene TRBJ1-1; the match to TRBD1 covers 7 bases. V lost 4 bases, J lost 5 bases, and 7 bases stayed unmatched. Germline loops: CDR1 DFQATT, CDR2 SNEGSKA (reference sequence). The CDR3 length is 13 residues. The CDR3 nucleotides are TGCAGTGCTAAGACAGGGAGTGGGACTGAAGCTTTCTTT. It encodes CSAKTGSGTEAFF.

This clonotype was seen repeatedly, ten times or more. V and J are TRBV5-1 and TRBJ1-1, with 8 bases identical to TRBD1. The CDR3 contains 16 residues. V lost 5 bases to trimming and J lost 1 base; unmatched junction nucleotides: 10. From germline, CDR1 is SGHRS and CDR2 YFSETQ. The CDR3 region has the DNA TGCGCCAGCAGACTACAGGGGGGGATCGGGAACACTGAAGCTTTCTTT. Translated: CASRLQGGIGNTEAFF.

The chain couples TRBV6-5 to TRBJ2-1; D may match TRBD1 or TRBD2 (5 bases each). Germline V gene sequence: CDR1 MNHEY, CDR2 SVGAGI. V was cut by 2 bases and J by 2 bases, with 10 bases left in between. The CDR3 contains 15 residues. The CDR3 DNA follows: TGTGCCAGCAGTTACAGGGGACGGACCTACAATGAGCAGTTCTTC. This gives the protein CASSYRGRTYNEQFF.

This clonotype came up a few times. This sequence joins TRBV5-1 and TRBJ2-2; perhaps TRBD1 as D (6 bases). V was cut by 4 bases and J by 0 bases, with 10 bases left in between. The CDR3 extends over 15 amino acids. CDR1 SGHRS and CDR2 YFSETQ come from the germline V gene. The CDR3 sequence: CASSLGAANTGELFF. The CDR3, as DNA: TGCGCCAGCAGCCTGGGGGCGGCGAACACCGGGGAGCTGTTTTTT.

This clonotype was counted at least ten times. The chain carries TRBV5-1 and TRBJ1-1, with a weak D call TRBD1 (5 bases). Trimming removed 2 bases at V and 1 base at J, with 12 bases between. The CDR3 totals 15 residues. Germline lookup yields CDR1 SGHRS and CDR2 YFSETQ. The CDR3 sequence is CASSFGDGTNTEAFF. In DNA form, the CDR3 reads TGCGCCAGCAGCTTTGGGGACGGAACGAACACTGAAGCTTTCTTT.

There are many counts of this clonotype. The chain links TRBV20-1 to TRBJ2-3; 9 nucleotides match TRBD1. The trim removed 4 bases at V and 2 bases at J, leaving 4 bases unmatched. CDR1 and CDR2 (germline): DFQATT, SNEGSKA (reference sequence). The CDR3 runs 14 residues. The CDR3 bases are TGCAGTGCTATGGGACAGGGCCTCACAGATACGCAGTATTTT. Translation: CSAMGQGLTDTQYF.

The chain joins TRBV5-1 to TRBJ2-7; D tentatively reads TRBD1 or TRBD2 (7 bases each). The CDR3 has 16 amino acids. V dropped 0 bases and J dropped 2 bases, with 15 bases sitting between them. CDR1 is SGHRS and CDR2 is YFSETQ in the germline V gene. CDR3 in DNA: TGCGCCAGCAGCTTGGGCCCAGGGGGGGTTACCTACGAGCAGTACTTC. Its protein is CASSLGPGGVTYEQYF.

V is TRBV12-3 or TRBV12-4 and J is TRBJ2-7; 10 bases map to TRBD1. CDR3 length: 15 residues. V was clipped by 5 bases and J by 1 base; unmatched bases: 5. The CDR3 DNA is TGTGCCAGCAGTCCTGACAGGGGGCCTTCCTACGAGCAGTACTTC. Translating gives CASSPDRGPSYEQYF.

In its sample, this clonotype was seen many times. This chain links TRBV29-1 with TRBJ1-1; D unclear. CDR3 length: 13 residues. Trimming took off 2 bases at V and 2 bases at J, with 9 bases between the two ends. In germline, CDR1 is SQVTM, CDR2 ANQGSEA. The CDR3 DNA reads TGCAGCGTTGAAAGGGCAGGTAACACTGAAGCTTTCTTT. Translated: CSVERAGNTEAFF. Together with reference TRBV29-1 and TRBJ1-1, the CDR3 gives the full variable domain: SAVISQKPSRDICQRGTSLTIQCQVDSQVTMMFWYRQQPGQSLTLIATANQGSEATYESGFVIDKFPISRPNLTFSTLTVSNMSPEDSSIYLCSVERAGNTEAFFGQGTRLTVV.

The chain couples TRBV6-5 to TRBJ1-1, with D hard to call. V shed 4 bases and J shed 0 bases, with 3 bases lying between them. The CDR3 is 12 amino acids. Germline CDR1 is MNHEY and CDR2 is SVGAGI. The CDR3, as DNA: TGTGCCAGCAGTTCCATGAACACTGAAGCTTTCTTT. Protein product: CASSSMNTEAFF.

This sequence joins TRBV5-1 and TRBJ2-7, with D possibly matching TRBD1 (6 bases). Germline CDR1 SGHRS, CDR2 YFSETQ. The ends were cut back, 0 bases at V and 0 bases at J, with 7 bases in the middle. There are 14 residues in the CDR3. This chain's CDR3 is CASSLEQGSYEQYF. CDR3 nucleotide sequence: TGCGCCAGCAGCTTGGAACAGGGCTCCTACGAGCAGTACTTC.

This clonotype showed up many times. The chain joins TRBV20-1 to TRBJ2-2, with a tentative D call TRBD2 (5 bases). The CDR3 extends over 16 amino acids. Germline CDR1 is DFQATT and CDR2 is SNEGSKA (reference sequence). Trimming pared 0 bases from V and 1 base from J, leaving 12 bases between. CDR3 DNA sequence: TGCAGTGCTAGAGATTACGGTGGGAGGAACACCGGGGAGCTGTTTTTT. Translating gives CSARDYGGRNTGELFF.

The chain is built from TRBV20-1 and TRBJ2-1, with 12 bases matching TRBD2. After removal of 4 bases from V and 13 bases from J, the junction contained 11 bases not matched to a gene. Germline CDR1 DFQATT, CDR2 SNEGSKA (reference sequence). The CDR3 is 14 amino acids. The CDR3 DNA reads TGCAGTGCTAAGCCTAGCGGGAGGGCCAAATTTCAGTTCTTC. Translating gives CSAKPSGRAKFQFF.

The V and J genes are TRBV5-5 and TRBJ2-2; 7 bases map to TRBD2. The CDR3 has 15 residues. With 1 base clipped from V and 4 bases from J, the junction kept 4 bases outside the gene matches. Per germline, CDR1 SGHKS and CDR2 YYEKEE (reference sequence). The CDR3 DNA sequence: TGTGCCAGCAGCTTGAGTGGGAGGGGCACCGGGGAGCTGTTTTTT. It translates to CASSLSGRGTGELFF.